The 16 T cell receptor beta chains presented below share a single source sample, sequenced in a study of blood T cell repertoires in COVID-19. The method was immunoSEQ multiplex PCR; TCRdb's version includes in-frame clones alone and lacks a portion of them. The sample has roughly 38,000 clones; roughly 80% are singletons. The sequencing input was peripheral blood. The receptors derive from a man older than 75 with active or convalescent COVID-19.

The chain links TRBV18 to TRBJ2-7; 7 nucleotides agree with TRBD1. Unmatched junction bases numbered 8, after V lost 6 bases and J lost 3 bases. CDR1 is KGHSH, CDR2 LQKENI, per germline. CDR3 length: 14 amino acids. CDR3 DNA: TGTGCCAGCTCTGCAGACAGGGATGACTACGAGCAGTACTTC. It yields the protein CASSADRDDYEQYF.

The chain combines TRBV29-1 with TRBJ1-5; 10 bases line up with TRBD1. The CDR3 is 17 residues long. Trimming removed 6 bases from V and 0 bases from J; junction bases left unmatched: 11. Germline loops: CDR1 SQVTM, CDR2 ANQGSEA. CDR3 nucleotide sequence: TGCAGCGTCTCCACCGGGACAGGGGACTATAGCAATCAGCCCCAGCATTTT. Encoded protein: CSVSTGTGDYSNQPQHF.

J is TRBJ2-3 and V is TRBV2; 7 positions match TRBD1. CDR3 length equals 16 residues. Germline trimming cut 8 bases from V and 1 base from J; bases unmatched to any gene: 12. Germline loops: CDR1 SNHLY, CDR2 FYNNEI. CDR3 loop: CASRKDGTARTDTQYF. In DNA, the CDR3 is TGTGCCAGCCGGAAAGACGGGACAGCCCGCACAGATACGCAGTATTTT. Full variable domain (missing parts from reference TRBV2 and TRBJ2-3): EPEVTQTPSHQVTQMGQEVILRCVPISNHLYFYWYRQILGQKVEFLVSFYNNEISEKSEIFDDQFSVERPDGSNFTLKIRSTKLEDSAMYFCASRKDGTARTDTQYFGPGTRLTVL.

This CDR3 is CASSVRGGGGNTGELFF. For the CDR3, the DNA is TGTGCCAGCAGTGTACGGGGTGGAGGGGGCAACACCGGGGAGCTGTTTTTT. The V gene is TRBV2, the J gene TRBJ2-2; maybe TRBD1 (7 bases). The germline V gene has CDR1 SNHLY and CDR2 FYNNEI. The germline V and J ends were trimmed by 4 bases and 2 bases, with 17 bases remaining between them. There are 17 residues in the CDR3.

The table lists this clone with a few counts. The chain has TRBV9 and TRBJ2-3; D perhaps matches TRBD2 (5 bases). V was trimmed by 5 bases and J by 2 bases, leaving 15 bases between them. Germline V gene sequence: CDR1 SGDLS, CDR2 YYNGEE. The CDR3 is 15 amino acids. CDR3 nucleotide sequence: TGTGCCAGCAGTGAAGGCGGGTCCCACACAGATACGCAGTATTTT. Translation: CASSEGGSHTDTQYF.

This clone has more than one count but fewer than ten. The chain is built from TRBV6-4 and TRBJ1-2, with a possible D match to TRBD1 (5 bases). Germline V CDR1 and CDR2: MRHNA, SNTAGT. This CDR3 has 11 residues. Trimming pared 9 bases from V and 3 bases from J, leaving 8 bases between. CDR3 residues: CARGQYYGYTF. The CDR3, as DNA: TGTGCCAGGGGGCAGTACTATGGCTACACCTTC.

The CDR3 DNA sequence: TGTGCCAGCAGCTTGGCGCAGGTAAACACTGAAGCTTTCTTT. Its translation is CASSLAQVNTEAFF. V is TRBV5-8 and J is TRBJ1-1, with D uncertain. This CDR3 is 14 amino acids long. Per the germline V gene, CDR1 is SGHTS and CDR2 is YDEGEE. Trimming removed 0 bases from V and 2 bases from J, with 8 bases in between.

The chain carries TRBV5-4 and TRBJ2-5; the D gene is possibly TRBD2 (6 bases). Germline-derived CDR1 and CDR2 are SGHNT and YYREEE (reference sequence). The CDR3 contains 17 residues. V gave up 0 bases and J gave up 1 base, with 16 bases separating them. The CDR3 nucleotides read TGTGCCAGCAGCTTGGGGTATGGTGCGGGGCCCCAAGAGACCCAGTACTTC. Translating it yields CASSLGYGAGPQETQYF.

V is TRBV4-3 and J is TRBJ2-1; 7 positions match TRBD2. J lost 0 bases, V lost 4 bases, and 3 bases had no gene match. The length of the CDR3 is 15 residues. Per germline, CDR1 LGHNA and CDR2 YSLEER. CDR3: CASSLSGVSYNEQFF. CDR3 nucleotide sequence: TGCGCCAGCAGCCTCAGCGGGGTCTCCTACAATGAGCAGTTCTTC.

The J gene is TRBJ2-3, the V gene TRBV7-9; no reliable D call. The CDR3 length is 14 residues. The germline V and J ends were trimmed by 3 bases and 1 base, with 8 bases remaining between them. CDR1 is SEHNR, CDR2 FQNEAQ, per germline (reference sequence). This CDR3 reads CASSFDSGTDTQYF. CDR3 nucleotides: TGTGCCAGCAGCTTTGACTCGGGCACAGATACGCAGTATTTT.

V usage is TRBV7-2 and J usage is TRBJ2-7, with a possible D match to TRBD2 (5 bases). The CDR3 is 15 residues long. Germline assignment: CDR1 SGHTA and CDR2 FQGNSA. Trimming removed 6 bases at V and 7 bases at J, with 22 bases between. The CDR3 DNA reads as TGTGCCAGCAGACGGAGCTGGGGTAGCGAGTGGGAGCAGTACTTC. Residues: CASRRSWGSEWEQYF.

This clone appeared a single time. The V call is TRBV11-3, the J call TRBJ2-7; D not certain. Germline values: CDR1 SGHNT, CDR2 YENEEA. This CDR3 is built from 12 residues. The V end lost 5 bases, the J end lost 4 bases, and 9 bases lay between the germline ends. In nucleotides, the CDR3 is TGTGCCAGCAGCCCCACCGGGTACGAGCAGTACTTC. As protein: CASSPTGYEQYF.

This chain links TRBV5-5 with TRBJ1-4, with no clear D. The CDR3 loop spans 16 amino acids. With 1 base removed from V and 0 bases from J, the gap between germline ends came to 10 bases. The germline V gene encodes CDR1 SGHKS and CDR2 YYEKEE (reference sequence). Here the CDR3 reads CASSLRTVATNEKLFF. CDR3 nucleotide sequence: TGTGCCAGCAGCTTGCGAACAGTTGCAACTAATGAAAAACTGTTTTTT.

V is TRBV11-3 and J is TRBJ1-2, with TRBD1 as a possible D gene (5 bases). With 0 bases removed from V and 8 bases from J, the gap between germline ends came to 19 bases. Germline CDR1 reads SGHNT; CDR2 reads YENEEA. This CDR3 contains 16 residues. The CDR3 nucleotides are TGTGCCAGCAGCTTAGATTCAGGGTTGGTGGTTGGAGGCTACACCTTC. This translates into CASSLDSGLVVGGYTF. Full variable domain (missing parts from reference TRBV11-3 and TRBJ1-2): EAGVVQSPRYKIIEKKQPVAFWCNPISGHNTLYWYLQNLGQGPELLIRYENEEAVDDSQLPKDRFSAERLKGVDSTLKIQPAELGDSAVYLCASSLDSGLVVGGYTFGSGTRLTVV.

The chain uses TRBV5-6 and TRBJ1-1; the D gene is possibly TRBD1 (6 bases). Trimming took off 0 bases at V and 5 bases at J, with 14 bases between the two ends. The germline V gene encodes CDR1 SGHDT and CDR2 YYEEEE. CDR3 length: 15 residues. The CDR3 DNA is TGTGCCAGCAGCTTGGTCGAGGGGGTCGGGACTGAAGCTTTCTTT. Residues: CASSLVEGVGTEAFF.

The chain recombines TRBV19 with TRBJ1-2; TRBD1 is a possible D gene (6 bases). This CDR3 contains 15 residues. Germline CDR1 reads LNHDA; CDR2 reads SQIVND (reference sequence). Trimming left V 6 bases short and J 4 bases short, with 18 bases between. The CDR3 here is CASSKNREGGYGYTF. The CDR3 DNA sequence: TGTGCCAGTAGCAAAAACAGGGAAGGTGGCTATGGCTACACCTTC.